Listed here are 28 T cell receptor beta chains from one sample, sequenced in a study of long-term antiretroviral therapy in people with HIV. It was version v3.0 of the immunoSEQ assay that was run at survey level. Profiled with immunoSEQ multiplex PCR; TCRdb holds only in-frame clones, not every one. The table lists 25,000 to 30,000 clones, 94% of them singletons, with less than 3% in the top ten. The specimen comprised unsorted PBMCs, sampled 7.4 years after starting antiretroviral therapy. These receptor sequences come from a man aged 45 to 65 with HIV.

J is TRBJ2-3 and V is TRBV7-2, with TRBD2 as a possible D gene (6 bases). Germline loops: CDR1 SGHTA, CDR2 FQGNSA. Between the trimmed V and J ends, which lost 1 base and 2 bases, there was a span of 13 bases. The CDR3 has 16 residues. As DNA, the CDR3 is TGTGCCAGCAGCTTAGATAGACTAGACAACACAGATACGCAGTATTTT. The encoded protein is CASSLDRLDNTDTQYF. Variable domain in full (rest from reference TRBV7-2 and TRBJ2-3): GAGVSQSPSNKVTEKGKDVELRCDPISGHTALYWYRQSLGQGLEFLIYFQGNSAPDKSGLPSDRFSAERTGGSVSTLTIQRTQQEDSAVYLCASSLDRLDNTDTQYFGPGTRLTVL.

The CDR3 DNA reads TGTGCCAGCAGCTTAGGATCTGGGACAGGGCTCTACAATGAGCAGTTCTTC. Its translation is CASSLGSGTGLYNEQFF. This chain joins TRBV7-2 and TRBJ2-1, with TRBD1 matching 9 bases. Germline assignment: CDR1 SGHTA and CDR2 FQGNSA. V lost 1 base and J lost 3; bases outside the gene matches: 7. The CDR3 consists of 17 residues.

The chain joins TRBV18 to TRBJ1-1; D is perhaps TRBD1 (6 bases). CDR1 and CDR2 from the germline V gene are KGHSH and LQKENI. V was clipped by 6 bases and J by 2 bases, with 16 bases between them. The CDR3 contains 15 residues. In nucleotides, the CDR3 is TGTGCCAGCTCCCGGGGGGCAGGAAGAAACACTGAAGCTTTCTTT. It specifies CASSRGAGRNTEAFF.

CDR3 coding DNA: TGCAGCGGGACGACGGATCCCTCTGGAAACACCATATATTTT. Residues: CSGTTDPSGNTIYF. The chain couples TRBV29-1 to TRBJ1-3; D is ambiguous. The V gene's germline CDR1 is SQVTM and CDR2 ANQGSEA. This CDR3 region has 14 residues. Trimming pared 7 bases from V and 0 bases from J, leaving 13 bases between. Supplemented by reference TRBV29-1 and TRBJ1-3, the full variable domain reads SAVISQKPSRDICQRGTSLTIQCQVDSQVTMMFWYRQQPGQSLTLIATANQGSEATYESGFVIDKFPISRPNLTFSTLTVSNMSPEDSSIYLCSGTTDPSGNTIYFGEGSWLTVV.

The V gene is TRBV9, the J gene TRBJ2-7; D is tentatively TRBD1 or TRBD2 (5 bases each). The ends were cut back, 4 bases at V and 6 bases at J, with 20 bases in the middle. The CDR3 has 15 residues. The germline V gene encodes CDR1 SGDLS and CDR2 YYNGEE. The CDR3 here is CASSPFTGFGTEQYF. The CDR3 nucleotides are TGTGCCAGCAGCCCCTTTACGGGGTTTGGGACCGAGCAGTACTTC. Together with reference TRBV9 and TRBJ2-7, the CDR3 gives the full variable domain: DSGVTQTPKHLITATGQRVTLRCSPRSGDLSVYWYQQSLDQGLQFLIQYYNGEERAKGNILERFSAQQFPDLHSELNLSSLELGDSALYFCASSPFTGFGTEQYFGPGTRLTVT.

Here the CDR3 DNA reads TGCAGCGTTCGGATCGGGGGGGGGCATAGCACAGATACGCAGTATTTT. Translating it yields CSVRIGGGHSTDTQYF. The chain joins TRBV29-1 to TRBJ2-3; 8 bases line up with TRBD2. From germline, CDR1 is SQVTM and CDR2 ANQGSEA. The CDR3 is 16 residues long. J lost 0 bases, V lost 5 bases, and 10 bases had no gene match.

The chain is built from TRBV10-2 and TRBJ1-2; D uncertain. This CDR3 contains 13 residues. Germline CDR1 reads WSHSY; CDR2 reads SAAADI. The V end was cut by 6 bases, the J end by 4 bases, with 12 bases between. The CDR3 sequence is CASSEDWTYGYTF. CDR3 DNA: TGCGCCAGCAGCGAGGACTGGACCTATGGCTACACCTTC.

V and J are TRBV7-8 and TRBJ2-1; TRBD2 agrees at 9 bases. Germline lookup yields CDR1 SGHVS and CDR2 FQNEAQ. This CDR3 region has 17 residues. The J segment lost 0 bases and the V segment lost 7 bases, leaving 10 bases of the junction unmatched. The CDR3 loop reads CASTLTGAGGSYNEQFF. CDR3 bases: TGTGCCAGCACTCTAACGGGAGCGGGGGGCTCCTACAATGAGCAGTTCTTC.

The rearrangement links TRBV6-5 to TRBJ1-6; no firm D call. The ends were cut back, 5 bases at V and 7 bases at J, with 9 bases in the middle. This CDR3 contains 13 residues. Germline V gene sequence: CDR1 MNHEY, CDR2 SVGAGI. CDR3 loop: CASSDGWNSPLHF. The CDR3 DNA is TGTGCCAGCAGTGATGGGTGGAATTCACCCCTCCACTTT.

The rearrangement links TRBV19 to TRBJ1-1, with D maybe TRBD1 (6 bases). CDR1 is LNHDA, CDR2 SQIVND, per germline (reference sequence). The CDR3 is made up of 16 amino acids. V was trimmed by 3 bases and J by 3 bases, leaving 17 bases between them. CDR3 region: CASSIRFFNRDTEAFF. CDR3 in DNA: TGTGCCAGTAGTATTAGGTTTTTCAACAGGGACACTGAAGCTTTCTTT.

Here the CDR3 DNA reads TGTGCCAGCAGTGTCGGACTAGCGGTAGATACGCAGTATTTT. It codes for CASSVGLAVDTQYF. The chain has TRBV27 and TRBJ2-3; 10 nucleotides align to TRBD2. This CDR3 region has 14 residues. V shed 5 bases, J shed 5 bases, and the junction held 4 bases outside the gene matches. CDR1 and CDR2 (germline): MNHEY, SMNVEV (reference sequence).

The rearrangement links TRBV28 to TRBJ2-1; 15 bases fit TRBD2. Germline values: CDR1 MDHEN, CDR2 SYDVKM. This CDR3 is built from 15 residues. Trimming took 5 bases from V and 7 from J; bases not matched to a gene: 3. The CDR3 bases are TGTGCCAGCAGTCCAGGGACTAGCGGGGGGAATGAGCAGTTCTTC. Protein product: CASSPGTSGGNEQFF.

The genes are TRBV7-6 and TRBJ1-2; D is ambiguous. This CDR3 has 13 residues. V dropped 5 bases and J dropped 5 bases, with 12 bases sitting between them. CDR1 and CDR2 from the germline V gene are SGHVS and FNYEAQ. The CDR3 reads CASSPGSIYGYTF. In DNA form, the CDR3 reads TGTGCCAGCAGCCCCGGGTCGATATATGGCTACACCTTC.

This chain connects TRBV10-1 to TRBJ2-7; D is unresolved. Deletions cut 3 bases from V and 3 bases from J, with 9 bases between. Germline values: CDR1 WNHNN, CDR2 SYGVQD (reference sequence). The CDR3 consists of 13 residues. The DNA for the CDR3 is TGCGCCAGCAGTGACCCCCCCGACTACGAGCAGTACTTC. The encoded protein is CASSDPPDYEQYF.

The chain recombines TRBV19 with TRBJ2-2; TRBD1 or TRBD2 may be the D gene (6 bases each). Per the germline V gene, CDR1 is LNHDA and CDR2 is SQIVND (reference sequence). The CDR3 is 15 amino acids. The V end lost 3 bases, the J end lost 4 bases, and 12 bases lay between the germline ends. The CDR3 sequence is CASSIYGGGTGELFF. Here the CDR3 DNA reads TGTGCCAGTAGTATTTACGGGGGCGGCACCGGGGAGCTGTTTTTT.

The rearrangement uses TRBV6-1 and TRBJ1-2; tentative D call: TRBD1 (5 bases). The CDR3 loop spans 14 amino acids. V was cut by 5 bases and J by 4 bases, with 14 bases left in between. From germline, CDR1 is MNHNS and CDR2 SASEGT. The CDR3 DNA reads as TGTGCCAGCAGTAAGCGAGGGGTAGGCTATGGCTACACCTTC. Protein sequence: CASSKRGVGYGYTF.

V is TRBV19 and J is TRBJ1-2, with D perhaps TRBD1 (5 bases). Germline V gene data show CDR1 as LNHDA and CDR2 as SQIVND (reference sequence). CDR3 length: 12 residues. Trimming took off 3 bases at V and 7 bases at J, with 9 bases between the two ends. Here the CDR3 reads CASSIGGGGYTF. The DNA of the CDR3 is TGTGCCAGTAGTATCGGGGGAGGTGGCTACACCTTC.

V gene TRBV28 combines with J gene TRBJ2-7; 12 bases fit TRBD1. CDR1 is MDHEN and CDR2 is SYDVKM in the germline V gene. The J segment lost 11 bases and the V segment lost 6 bases, leaving 5 bases of the junction unmatched. The CDR3 loop spans 12 amino acids. CDR3 amino acids: CASSLGTGGEYF. CDR3 in DNA: TGTGCCAGCAGCCTTGGGACAGGGGGCGAGTACTTC. Full variable domain (remainder filled in from reference TRBV28 and TRBJ2-7): DVKVTQSSRYLVKRTGEKVFLECVQDMDHENMFWYRQDPGLGLRLIYFSYDVKMKEKGDIPEGYSVSREKKERFSLILESASTNQTSMYLCASSLGTGGEYFGPGTRLTVT.

Comment on this clone: Compared with germline, one end of the junction differs, possibly owing to a read error. Written as DNA, the CDR3 is TGTGCCAGCAGCGTTAACAATAAGTGCCCAAAGTCGGGCCAACGTCCTGACTTC. Translating gives CASSVNNKCPKSGQRPDF. The chain employs TRBV7-7 and TRBJ2-6, with D hard to call. The CDR3 totals 18 residues. Germline values: CDR1 SSHAT, CDR2 FNYEAQ (reference sequence).

J is TRBJ1-5 and V is TRBV30; 9 positions agree with TRBD1. The CDR3 is made up of 16 amino acids. Germline assignment: CDR1 GTSNPN and CDR2 SVGIG (reference sequence). The V gene end was trimmed by 2 bases and the J gene end by 3 bases; junction bases not matched to a gene: 8. The CDR3 DNA follows: TGTGCCTGGAGTCTCAAAACAGGGGGCATCAATCAGCCCCAGCATTTT. Translation gives CAWSLKTGGINQPQHF.

The chain joins TRBV11-2 to TRBJ2-1; D unclear. The germline gives CDR1 SGHAT, CDR2 FQNNGV. Deletions cut 2 bases from V and 4 bases from J, with 3 bases between. This CDR3 is built from 12 residues. The CDR3, as DNA: TGTGCCAGCAGCTTAAGTTACAATGAGCAGTTCTTC. Its translation is CASSLSYNEQFF.

The chain combines TRBV2 with TRBJ1-6, with TRBD1 as a possible D gene (6 bases). The CDR3 length is 13 residues. Germline V gene data show CDR1 as SNHLY and CDR2 as FYNNEI. Trimming took 4 bases from V and 7 from J, leaving 8 bases between them. As DNA, the CDR3 is TGTGCCAGCAGTGGACAGGTGAATTCACCCCTCCACTTT. This gives the protein CASSGQVNSPLHF.

This rearrangement joins TRBV4-1 to TRBJ1-3; 8 positions agree with TRBD1. Germline V CDR1 and CDR2: MGHRA, YSYEKL. J lost 5 bases, V lost 1 base, and 7 bases had no gene match. The CDR3 spans 16 residues. This CDR3 reads CASSQVEQGDRNTIYF. In DNA form, the CDR3 reads TGCGCCAGCAGCCAAGTTGAACAGGGGGATCGAAACACCATATATTTT.

The V and J genes are TRBV5-1 and TRBJ2-1, with 12 bases lining up with TRBD2. Per the germline V gene, CDR1 is SGHRS and CDR2 is YFSETQ. The CDR3 has 18 residues. With 4 bases clipped from V and 0 bases from J, the junction kept 8 bases outside the gene matches. The DNA for the CDR3 is TGCGCCAGCAGCCGGGCTAGCGGGGGGGTGAGCTCCTACAATGAGCAGTTCTTC. Its protein is CASSRASGGVSSYNEQFF.

The chain joins TRBV7-2 to TRBJ2-5, with D uncertain. Trimming cost V 5 bases and J 7 bases, with 8 bases left between them. CDR1 and CDR2 (germline): SGHTA, FQGNSA. This CDR3 has 11 residues. The CDR3: CASSRTGTQYF. CDR3 sequence (DNA): TGTGCCAGCAGCCGAACCGGGACCCAGTACTTC.

The rearrangement links TRBV28 to TRBJ2-7, with D possibly being TRBD1 or TRBD2 (5 bases each). V was clipped by 6 bases and J by 7 bases, with 22 bases between them. Germline CDR1 reads MDHEN; CDR2 reads SYDVKM. The length of the CDR3 is 15 residues. CDR3 amino acids: CASRPGTALEGEQYF. CDR3 bases: TGTGCCAGCAGGCCCGGGACCGCCTTAGAGGGTGAGCAGTACTTC.

This clone came up once. The rearrangement links TRBV28 to TRBJ1-5, with TRBD1 as a possible D gene (5 bases). V gave up 4 bases and J gave up 6 bases, with 7 bases separating them. CDR1 and CDR2 from the germline V gene are MDHEN and SYDVKM. The CDR3 runs 12 residues. As DNA, the CDR3 is TGTGCCAGCAGTTGGGGGGGTCAGCCCCAGCATTTT. As protein: CASSWGGQPQHF.

The CDR3 region has the DNA TGTGCCAGCAGCCCTTCAGGGGTAACCAATGAGCAGTTCTTC. Encoded protein: CASSPSGVTNEQFF. The chain employs TRBV11-3 and TRBJ2-1; possibly TRBD1 for D (6 bases). Germline V lookup: CDR1 SGHNT, CDR2 YENEEA. This CDR3 is 14 amino acids long. V dropped 5 bases and J dropped 6 bases, with 14 bases sitting between them.